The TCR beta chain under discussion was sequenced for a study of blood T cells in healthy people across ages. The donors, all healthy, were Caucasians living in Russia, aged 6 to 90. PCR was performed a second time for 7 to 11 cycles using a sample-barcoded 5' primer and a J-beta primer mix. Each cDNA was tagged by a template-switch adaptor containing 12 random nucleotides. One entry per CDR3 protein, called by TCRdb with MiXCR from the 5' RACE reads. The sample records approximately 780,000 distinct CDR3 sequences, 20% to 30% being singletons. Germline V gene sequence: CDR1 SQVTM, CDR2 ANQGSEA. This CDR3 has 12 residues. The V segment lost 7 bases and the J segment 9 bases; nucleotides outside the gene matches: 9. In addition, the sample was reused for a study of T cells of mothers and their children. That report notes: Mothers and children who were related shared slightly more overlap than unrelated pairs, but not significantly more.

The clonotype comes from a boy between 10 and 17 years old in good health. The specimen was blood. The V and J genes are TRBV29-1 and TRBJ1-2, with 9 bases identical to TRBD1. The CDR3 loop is CSATGGMDRYTF. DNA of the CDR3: TGCAGCGCGACAGGGGGGATGGATCGCTACACCTTC.